The clone carrying this T cell receptor (beta chain) has a handful of counts. The antigen is undetermined. These data come from a study of T cells after yellow fever vaccination. Looked up from germline, CDR1 is SGHDN and CDR2 is FVKESK. This CDR3 has 13 amino acids. With 4 bases clipped from V and 4 bases from J, the junction kept 4 bases outside the gene matches. It was through 5'RACE template switching that TCR cDNA was made, with a universal primer site and UMIs added. TCRdb reanalysed the 5' RACE reads using MiXCR and keeps one entry per CDR3 protein. The sample shows about 63,000 distinct CDR3 sequences, 7.4% of them seen only once. Study-level findings and limits: The secondary response showed a weaker magnitude and a faster peak, day 5 versus 15. Most clones from primary vaccination were detected again post-booster (roughly 96% CD4, 88% CD8). Some clonotypes were seen in both the CD4 and the CD8 compartments. These made up a small share and likely arose from convergent recombination.

This receptor was taken from a young man who received the YFV17D yellow fever vaccine. The specimen comprised CD8+ T cells sorted from PBMCs, sampled 15 days after the yellow fever booster vaccination. This chain joins TRBV14 and TRBJ2-7; 7 bases agree with TRBD1. The CDR3 DNA reads TGTGCCAGCAGCCCTATGACAGGGTACGAGCAGTACTTC. It specifies CASSPMTGYEQYF.